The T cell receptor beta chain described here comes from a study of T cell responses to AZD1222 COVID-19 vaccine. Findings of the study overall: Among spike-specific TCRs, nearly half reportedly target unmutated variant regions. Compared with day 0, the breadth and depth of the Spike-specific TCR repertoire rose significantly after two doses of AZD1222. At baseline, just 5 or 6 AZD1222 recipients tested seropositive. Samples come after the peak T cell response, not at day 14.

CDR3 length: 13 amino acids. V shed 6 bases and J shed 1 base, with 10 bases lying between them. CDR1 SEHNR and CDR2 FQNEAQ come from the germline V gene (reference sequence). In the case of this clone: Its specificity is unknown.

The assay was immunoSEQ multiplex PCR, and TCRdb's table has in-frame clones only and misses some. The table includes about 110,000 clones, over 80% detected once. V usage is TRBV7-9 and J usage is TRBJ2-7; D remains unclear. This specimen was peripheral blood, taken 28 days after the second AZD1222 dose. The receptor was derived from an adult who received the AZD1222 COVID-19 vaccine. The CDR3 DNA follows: TGTGCCAGCAGTTCGGATGATTCCTACGAGCAGTACTTC. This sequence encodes CASSSDDSYEQYF.